The next 13 T cell receptor beta chains were all read from a single sample in a study of shared clonotypes between healthy human individuals. Repertoires were generated with immunoSEQ multiplex PCR, while TCRdb's copy carries only in-frame clones and drops some. Here the sample spans 2 million to 3 million clones, roughly 93% being singletons. Sequencing was performed on naive CD4+ T cells from PBMCs. The subset: CD45RA+ positively selected. The receptors derive from a man aged 18 to 29 in good health. Some clones in this sample may be carry-over from other donors' samples.

This rearrangement joins TRBV28 to TRBJ2-5, with D perhaps TRBD2 (6 bases). The CDR3 is 14 amino acids. Trimming cost V 7 bases and J 1 base, with 13 bases left between them. Germline V gene sequence: CDR1 MDHEN, CDR2 SYDVKM. The CDR3 nucleotides read TGTGCCAGCAACCCCGGGGGTTTCCAAGAGACCCAGTACTTC. This translates into CASNPGGFQETQYF.

The chain has TRBV28 and TRBJ1-3; 7 bases align to TRBD1. The ends lost 2 bases at V and 0 bases at J; junction bases unmatched: 7. Germline-derived CDR1 and CDR2 are MDHEN and SYDVKM. CDR3 length equals 17 residues. CDR3 sequence (DNA): TGTGCCAGCAGTTTAGTGGCAGGGGGGATCTCTGGAAACACCATATATTTT. Protein sequence: CASSLVAGGISGNTIYF.

This rearrangement joins TRBV6-1 to TRBJ1-1, with a tentative D call TRBD1 (5 bases). Germline V gene sequence: CDR1 MNHNS, CDR2 SASEGT. The CDR3 is made up of 15 amino acids. V lost 6 bases to trimming and J lost 1 base, with 15 bases between them. CDR3 coding DNA: TGTGCCAGCAGAGACATACGAAGGGGGAACACTGAAGCTTTCTTT. As protein: CASRDIRRGNTEAFF.

This clone was seen a single time. The chain couples TRBV4-1 to TRBJ2-7; 10 nucleotides line up with TRBD1. Germline values: CDR1 MGHRA, CDR2 YSYEKL. CDR3 size: 17 residues. With V trimmed by 4 bases and J by 2 bases, 11 bases remained unmatched. In DNA, the CDR3 is TGCGCCAGCAGCCTCGTCAGCTCCGGGACAGGGGCCTACGAGCAGTACTTC. Amino acids: CASSLVSSGTGAYEQYF.

V and J are TRBV7-8 and TRBJ1-1, with a weak D call TRBD1 (5 bases). The CDR3 loop spans 16 amino acids. Trimming shortened V by 0 bases and J by 4 bases, and 15 bases separated the two germline ends. The germline V gene encodes CDR1 SGHVS and CDR2 FQNEAQ. The CDR3 here is CASSLAVSGGGTEAFF. The CDR3, as DNA: TGTGCCAGCAGCTTAGCCGTATCAGGTGGGGGCACTGAAGCTTTCTTT.

The chain links TRBV7-2 to TRBJ2-3, with 8 bases lining up with TRBD1. The CDR3 loop spans 16 amino acids. Germline V lookup: CDR1 SGHTA, CDR2 FQGNSA. V was pared by 0 bases and J by 5 bases, with 7 bases of the junction left unmatched. CDR3 residues: CASSLASNRGRDTQYF. The CDR3 region has the DNA TGTGCCAGCAGCTTAGCTTCTAACAGGGGGAGAGATACGCAGTATTTT.

The CDR3 sequence: CASSFSGRPGTDTQYF. The CDR3 bases are TGTGCCAGCAGCTTTTCCGGGAGGCCTGGCACAGATACGCAGTATTTT. This chain uses TRBV7-2 with TRBJ2-3; TRBD2 matches at 7 bases. With 3 bases clipped from V and 1 base from J, the junction kept 7 bases outside the gene matches. From germline, CDR1 is SGHTA and CDR2 FQGNSA. The CDR3 is made up of 16 amino acids.

This chain connects TRBV19 to TRBJ2-2, with 9 bases aligning to TRBD1. J was trimmed by 7 bases and V by 8 bases; bases with no gene match: 11. Germline CDR1 LNHDA, CDR2 SQIVND (reference sequence). This CDR3 region has 15 residues. The CDR3 here is CASFLGTGRVGELFF. CDR3 sequence (DNA): TGTGCCAGTTTTCTGGGGACAGGGCGTGTCGGGGAGCTGTTTTTT.

CDR3 DNA sequence: TGCGCCAGCAGCTTGGGGGAAAGGAGGTCGACCCAGTACTTC. Protein sequence: CASSLGERRSTQYF. The chain uses TRBV5-1 and TRBJ2-5, with D maybe TRBD2 (5 bases). This CDR3 spans 14 amino acids. Germline V lookup: CDR1 SGHRS, CDR2 YFSETQ. Trimming removed 0 bases from V and 7 bases from J, with 13 bases in between. Based on the CDR3 plus reference TRBV5-1 and TRBJ2-5, the full variable domain is KAGVTQTPRYLIKTRGQQVTLSCSPISGHRSVSWYQQTPGQGLQFLFEYFSETQRNKGNFPGRFSGRQFSNSRSEMNVSTLELGDSALYLCASSLGERRSTQYFGPGTRLLVL.

The gene calls are TRBV5-1 and TRBJ2-5; possible D gene TRBD1, 5 bases. This CDR3 is built from 14 residues. Germline values: CDR1 SGHRS, CDR2 YFSETQ. V was shortened by 3 bases and J by 5 bases, with 14 bases between the two germline ends. The CDR3 DNA is TGCGCCAGCAGCTCCACAGGAGCAGGGGAGACCCAGTACTTC. Translation: CASSSTGAGETQYF.

The chain couples TRBV6-1 to TRBJ2-7; 10 bases are a match to TRBD1. Germline loops: CDR1 MNHNS, CDR2 SASEGT. This CDR3 comprises 12 residues. Trimming cost V 11 bases and J 2 bases; bases outside gene matches: 3. CDR3 protein: CAAGQGTYEQYF. The CDR3 region has the DNA TGTGCCGCGGGACAGGGGACCTACGAGCAGTACTTC.

This clone came up once. This sequence joins TRBV28 and TRBJ2-7; 9 nucleotides align to TRBD2. The CDR3 is 14 residues long. J was trimmed by 0 bases and V by 8 bases; bases with no gene match: 5. Germline V gene data show CDR1 as MDHEN and CDR2 as SYDVKM. CDR3 nucleotide sequence: TGTGCCAGCCGTACTAGCGGGCTCTCCTACGAGCAGTACTTC. This sequence encodes CASRTSGLSYEQYF.

The CDR3 sequence is CASRTGTLEKLFF. The CDR3 bases are TGTGCCAGCAGGACCGGGACGCTAGAAAAACTGTTTTTT. V is TRBV28 and J is TRBJ1-4; perhaps TRBD1 as D (5 bases). From germline, CDR1 is MDHEN and CDR2 SYDVKM. This CDR3 has 13 amino acids. Trimming pared 6 bases from V and 8 bases from J, leaving 13 bases between.